This entry lists 3 T cell receptor beta chains sequenced from one sample in a study of siplizumab effects on memory and regulatory T cells. The table came from immunoSEQ multiplex PCR; TCRdb's copy has only in-frame clones and leaves some out. The sample contains 85,000 to 130,000 clones, about 91% of which appear only once. Sequencing was done on a sample of CD4+ T cells sorted from blood. The receptors shown here come from a human donor in good health. Some clones in this sample may be carry-over from other donors' samples.

The V and J genes are TRBV6-6 and TRBJ2-1, with D hard to call. Per the germline V gene, CDR1 is MNHNY and CDR2 is SVGAGI (reference sequence). V lost 5 bases and J lost 5, with 7 bases in between. This CDR3 comprises 12 residues. The CDR3 nucleotides read TGTGCCAGCAGTCCCAGAAACAATGAGCAGTTCTTC. Protein: CASSPRNNEQFF.

The chain uses TRBV7-9 and TRBJ1-1; perhaps TRBD1 as D (6 bases). The CDR3 has 11 residues. Trimming stripped 7 bases from V and 11 bases from J, with 14 bases between. CDR1 and CDR2 from the germline V gene are SEHNR and FQNEAQ (reference sequence). The CDR3 region is CASTVQGFAFF. CDR3 nucleotides: TGTGCCAGCACCGTACAGGGTTTCGCTTTCTTT.

The V gene is TRBV11-3, the J gene TRBJ2-5; tentatively, D is TRBD2 (6 bases). This CDR3 is built from 15 residues. Trimming stripped 1 base from V and 2 bases from J, with 11 bases between. CDR1 and CDR2 (germline): SGHNT, YENEEA. The CDR3 is CASSLGLAQQETQYF. The CDR3 DNA reads as TGTGCCAGCAGCTTAGGGCTAGCGCAACAAGAGACCCAGTACTTC.